This paragraph covers one T cell receptor (beta chain) sequence. What it binds is unknown. At one end, the junction sequence differs from germline, possibly due to a read error. Clones were read by immunoSEQ multiplex PCR, and TCRdb kept only the in-frame ones, dropping some. The table includes some 130,000 clones, roughly 85% detected once. This CDR3 comprises 13 residues. Germline V gene sequence: CDR1 SSHAT, CDR2 FNYEAQ (reference sequence). The data were taken from a study of cytotoxic CD8 clonotypes in ibrutinib-treated CLL. On the study more broadly: Partial response was seen in roughly 24 patients and complete response in 2; after median roughly 6 years, about 14 stayed remitted, around 12 progressed. The average sample held around 280,000 productive templates and tens of thousands of productive rearrangements. Whole-study results and caveats: Progressing patients had sampling times that differed from those of sustained-remission patients. Upon ibrutinib response clonality rose, and upon progression it fell back toward baseline.

The TCR originated in a human donor with chronic lymphocytic leukemia. The V gene is TRBV7-7, the J gene TRBJ2-3, with D maybe TRBD2 (7 bases). The specimen was PBMCs, collected after 24 months of ibrutinib treatment. For the CDR3, the DNA is TGTGCTAGCAGCCAGGGGAGGGCAGATACGCAGTATTTT. The encoded protein is CASSQGRADTQYF.